What follows are 8 T cell receptor beta chains derived from one specimen sequenced in a study of CD4 T cell repertoires in COVID-19. Assay used: immunoSEQ multiplex PCR; TCRdb lists only in-frame clones, some missing. The table has 70,000 to 95,000 clones, approximately 83% seen once. Sequences were derived from CD4+ T cells from peripheral blood, sampled after recovery from COVID-19. These receptors came from a human donor who had COVID-19.

V gene TRBV5-5 combines with J gene TRBJ2-3, with 9 bases that match TRBD2. V was pared by 2 bases and J by 1 base, with 14 bases of the junction left unmatched. Looked up from germline, CDR1 is SGHKS and CDR2 is YYEKEE (reference sequence). This CDR3 is built from 19 residues. The CDR3 sequence: CASSFGGSGRGWGTDTQYF. The CDR3 nucleotides read TGTGCCAGCAGCTTCGGAGGTAGCGGGAGAGGTTGGGGCACAGATACGCAGTATTTT.

The V gene is TRBV28, the J gene TRBJ1-4, with 7 bases matching TRBD1. Germline values: CDR1 MDHEN, CDR2 SYDVKM. The CDR3 has 15 residues. V was clipped by 6 bases and J by 2 bases; unmatched bases: 6. This CDR3 reads CASREQGPTNEKLFF. The CDR3, as DNA: TGTGCCAGCAGGGAACAGGGGCCCACTAATGAAAAACTGTTTTTT.

The rearrangement links TRBV21-1 to TRBJ2-1; the table's D call, TRBD2, has no DNA check behind it. TRBV21-1 is labeled a pseudogene. The CDR3 length is 19 residues. DNA for the CDR3: TGTGCCAGCAGCAAAGAAAGATCAGCGGGGCCTACCTCCTACAATGAGCAGTTCTTC. This codes for CASSKERSAGPTSYNEQFF.

The chain has TRBV7-6 and TRBJ2-3; D gene unclear. Germline CDR1 reads SGHVS; CDR2 reads FNYEAQ. V was clipped by 2 bases and J by 0 bases, with 9 bases between them. The CDR3 totals 15 residues. The CDR3 coding sequence is TGTGCCAGCAGCTTATGGACGGCGAGCACAGATACGCAGTATTTT. It translates to CASSLWTASTDTQYF.

CDR3 coding DNA: TGCAGCGTTGTTGTAGGGGGCAGAGTGGTCAATGAGCAGTTCTTC. Translating it yields CSVVVGGRVVNEQFF. The rearrangement uses TRBV29-1 and TRBJ2-1; TRBD1 matches 7 bases. The germline gives CDR1 SQVTM, CDR2 ANQGSEA. The CDR3 sequence is 15 residues long. V shed 4 bases, J shed 6 bases, and the junction held 12 bases outside the gene matches.

The chain employs TRBV28 and TRBJ2-1; D call uncertain. V gave up 6 bases and J gave up 1 base, with 16 bases separating them. CDR3 length: 16 amino acids. CDR1 MDHEN and CDR2 SYDVKM come from the germline V gene. The CDR3 DNA is TGTGCCAGCAGCCCCCCGGGTTCCGATTCCTACAATGAGCAGTTCTTC. Translation: CASSPPGSDSYNEQFF. Full variable domain (missing parts from reference TRBV28 and TRBJ2-1): DVKVTQSSRYLVKRTGEKVFLECVQDMDHENMFWYRQDPGLGLRLIYFSYDVKMKEKGDIPEGYSVSREKKERFSLILESASTNQTSMYLCASSPPGSDSYNEQFFGPGTRLTVL.

J is TRBJ2-5 and V is TRBV29-1; 9 nucleotides align to TRBD2. The CDR3 loop spans 16 amino acids. Germline loops: CDR1 SQVTM, CDR2 ANQGSEA. J gave up 2 bases and V 1 base, and 8 bases lay outside the gene matches. Here the CDR3 DNA reads TGCAGCGTTGAAGGAGCTAGCGGGGTGGGGCAAGAGACCCAGTACTTC. The encoded protein is CSVEGASGVGQETQYF.

This clone appeared once. This chain uses TRBV7-3 with TRBJ1-1, with D possibly TRBD1 on 5 matching bases. CDR1 is SGHTA, CDR2 FQGTGA, per germline. CDR3 length: 14 amino acids. Between the trimmed V and J ends, which lost 5 bases and 1 base, there was a span of 11 bases. The CDR3 protein is CASSQGTRNTEAFF. The CDR3 nucleotides are TGTGCCAGCAGCCAAGGGACGAGGAACACTGAAGCTTTCTTT.